This T cell receptor beta chain emerged from a study of glioma-infiltrating T cells after dendritic cell vaccination. As for the study in general: Autologous tumor lysate was loaded overnight onto monocyte-derived dendritic cells grown approximately seven days with IL-4 and GM-CSF. General study points: Higher pretreatment TIL content predicted longer progression-free time and survival.

V shed 0 bases and J shed 1 base, with 10 bases lying between them. The CDR3 consists of 15 residues. Germline lookup yields CDR1 SGHDT and CDR2 YYEEEE. The time point here: after dendritic cell vaccination, including at tumor progression/relapse. As regards this clone: Its antigen is not known.

Input was approximately 2 ug genomic DNA, or all available if less. Assay used: immunoSEQ multiplex PCR; TCRdb lists only in-frame clones, some missing. The table lists 90,000 to 95,000 clones, approximately 78% of them singletons. This clonotype originated in a human donor with glioblastoma. Sequencing used blood, obtained after dendritic cell vaccination. This chain uses TRBV5-6 with TRBJ1-2; no clear D. Written as DNA, the CDR3 is TGTGCCAGCAGCTTGGCCGGGGAGGGTAACTATGGCTACACCTTC. Its protein is CASSLAGEGNYGYTF. Full variable domain (missing parts from reference TRBV5-6 and TRBJ1-2): DAGVTQSPTHLIKTRGQQVTLRCSPKSGHDTVSWYQQALGQGPQFIFQYYEEEERQRGNFPDRFSGHQFPNYSSELNVNALLLGDSALYLCASSLAGEGNYGYTFGSGTRLTVV.